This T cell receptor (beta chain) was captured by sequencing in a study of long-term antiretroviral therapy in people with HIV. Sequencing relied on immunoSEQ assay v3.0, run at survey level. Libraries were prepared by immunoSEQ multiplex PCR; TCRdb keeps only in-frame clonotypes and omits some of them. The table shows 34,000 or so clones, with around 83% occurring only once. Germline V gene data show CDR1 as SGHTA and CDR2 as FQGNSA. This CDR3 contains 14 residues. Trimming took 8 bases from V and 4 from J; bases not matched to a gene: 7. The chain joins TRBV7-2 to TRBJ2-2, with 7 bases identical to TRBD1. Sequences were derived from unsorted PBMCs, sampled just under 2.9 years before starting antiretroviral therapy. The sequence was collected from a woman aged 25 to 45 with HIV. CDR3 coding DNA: TGTGCCAGCCGAAGACAGGGTCTCACCGGGGAGCTGTTTTTT. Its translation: CASRRQGLTGELFF.